Listed below are T cell receptor beta chains from one sample, sequenced in a study of cytomegalovirus exposure and HLA in healthy donors. The method was immunoSEQ multiplex PCR; TCRdb's version includes in-frame clones alone and lacks a portion of them. Seen here are 100,000 to 150,000 clones, 80% observed once, and the top ten hold 4%. Sequenced: PBMCs. The receptors derive from a woman in her thirties or forties in good health and CMV-seronegative. CDR3s include the opening cysteine and the closing phenylalanine or tryptophan. Fields, in order: CDR3 length, V gene, J gene, D gene, clone size, CDR3 protein, CDR3 DNA. A D gene is named only where the DNA matches it firmly. Clone size is stated in some rows and not others, as once, few, many or a class when expanded.

>13|TRBV7-9|TRBJ1-2|.|.
CASSFRGYYGYTF
TGTGCCAGCAGCTTTAGGGGGTACTATGGCTACACCTTC
>11|TRBV20-1|TRBJ2-1|.|.
CSAPDYMGQFF
TGCAGTGCTCCGGACTATATGGGGCAGTTCTTC
>17|TRBV19|TRBJ2-7|.|.
CASSTGHGERGSYEQYF
TGTGCCAGTAGTACCGGACACGGAGAGAGAGGCAGCTACGAGCAGTACTTC
>15|TRBV10-3|TRBJ1-2|.|.
CAISGTADFNYGYTF
TGTGCCATCAGTGGGACAGCGGACTTTAACTATGGCTACACCTTC
>15|TRBV28|TRBJ2-1|TRBD2|few
CASRPRGLAGGEQFF
TGTGCCAGCAGGCCCAGGGGACTAGCGGGAGGAGAGCAGTTCTTC
>16|TRBV28|TRBJ1-1|.|.
CASSYQLTGMDTEAFF
TGTGCCAGCAGTTACCAATTGACAGGTATGGACACTGAAGCTTTCTTT
>15|TRBV5-1|TRBJ1-1|TRBD1|.
CASSLEGTGYTEAFF
TGCGCCAGCAGCTTGGAGGGGACAGGGTACACTGAAGCTTTCTTT
>19|TRBV9|TRBJ2-1|.|.
CASSVVGGRQGKAYNEQFF
TGTGCCAGCAGCGTAGTAGGGGGAAGGCAGGGGAAGGCCTACAATGAGCAGTTCTTC
>17|TRBV9|TRBJ1-3|.|.
CASSVGGDGSSGNTIYF
TGTGCCAGCAGCGTGGGGGGGGACGGGAGCTCTGGAAACACCATATATTTT
>17|TRBV11-1|TRBJ2-5|.|.
CASSPLNLGTTGETQYF
TGTGCCAGCAGCCCCCTGAACCTAGGCACGACCGGGGAGACCCAGTACTTC
>16|TRBV7-6|TRBJ2-2|TRBD2|.
CASSQTSGGPPGELFF
TGTGCCAGCAGCCAAACTAGCGGGGGACCCCCCGGGGAGCTGTTTTTT
>15|TRBV27|TRBJ1-2|.|.
CASSPKGLQGYGYTF
TGTGCCAGCAGTCCGAAGGGACTGCAAGGGTATGGCTACACCTTC
>14|TRBV28|TRBJ1-1|.|.
CASSFFDRNTEAFF
TGTGCCAGCAGTTTCTTTGACAGGAACACTGAAGCTTTCTTT
>15|TRBV11-2|TRBJ2-5|.|.
CASSLDIGPGETQYF
TGTGCCAGCAGCTTAGATATTGGCCCCGGGGAGACCCAGTACTTC
>12|TRBV15|TRBJ1-5|.|.
CATSHRSQPQHF
TGTGCCACCAGCCACCGGAGTCAGCCCCAGCATTTT
>16|TRBV27|TRBJ2-4|.|.
CASMTRTEGAKNIQYF
TGTGCCAGCATGACTCGGACGGAGGGGGCCAAAAACATTCAGTACTTC
>13|TRBV28|TRBJ1-1|.|.
CASRTGGSTEAFF
TGTGCCAGCAGGACGGGGGGATCCACTGAAGCTTTCTTT
>16|TRBV29-1|TRBJ1-6|TRBD1|.
CSPWTGLCIRDSPLHF
TGCAGCCCCTGGACAGGGTTATGTATTAGGGACTCACCCCTCCACTTT
>15|TRBV7-6|TRBJ2-1|TRBD2|.
CASSLASGAYNEQFF
TGTGCCAGCAGCTTAGCTAGCGGGGCATACAATGAGCAGTTCTTC
>16|TRBV27|TRBJ2-2|.|.
CASSATGFPLTGELFF
TGTGCCAGCAGTGCAACAGGTTTTCCCCTCACCGGGGAGCTGTTTTTT
>13|TRBV5-1|TRBJ2-3|.|.
CASSLRGTDTQYF
TGCGCCAGCAGCTTGAGAGGCACAGATACGCAGTATTTT
>13|TRBV29-1|TRBJ1-1|TRBD1|.
CSVGTGGNTEAFF
TGCAGCGTTGGGACAGGGGGGAACACTGAAGCTTTCTTT
>21|TRBV7-6|TRBJ1-3|.|.
CASSRWAGDMSSPSSGNTIYF
TGTGCCAGCAGCCGCTGGGCGGGGGACATGAGTAGTCCAAGCTCTGGAAACACCATATATTTT
>15|TRBV4-1|TRBJ2-7|TRBD1|.
CASSQDWDRGYEQYF
TGCGCCAGCAGCCAAGATTGGGACAGAGGCTACGAGCAGTACTTC
>15|TRBV9|TRBJ1-1|TRBD1|.
CASSVEGAWNTEAFF
TGTGCCAGCAGCGTAGAGGGGGCCTGGAACACTGAAGCTTTCTTT
>13|TRBV6-5|TRBJ2-7|.|.
CASSLPGLGEQYF
TGTGCCAGCAGCCTCCCGGGGTTGGGGGAGCAGTACTTC
>15|TRBV28|TRBJ2-7|.|.
CASRLTGQTPYEQYF
TGTGCCAGCAGACTTACAGGGCAGACCCCCTACGAGCAGTACTTC
>13|TRBV5-6|TRBJ2-3|TRBD2|.
CASSLELADTQYF
TGTGCCAGCAGCTTGGAACTAGCGGATACGCAGTATTTT
>15|TRBV4-1|TRBJ1-5|TRBD1|.
CASSQARTGGQPQHF
TGCGCCAGCAGCCAAGCCCGGACAGGGGGTCAGCCCCAGCATTTT
>17|TRBV4-3|TRBJ2-3|.|.
CASSQDAGGVVLDTQYF
TGCGCCAGCAGCCAAGACGCGGGCGGGGTAGTCTTGGATACGCAGTATTTT
>14|TRBV25-1|TRBJ1-1|.|.
CASGGAALNTEAFF
TGTGCCAGCGGAGGGGCAGCTTTGAACACTGAAGCTTTCTTT
>16|TRBV4-1|TRBJ1-4|.|few
CASSQDFGRGDEKLFF
TGCGCCAGCAGCCAAGATTTTGGACGGGGGGATGAAAAACTGTTTTTT
>15|TRBV15|TRBJ2-7|TRBD1|once
CATSPDRGRPYEQYF
TGTGCCACCAGTCCCGACAGGGGGCGTCCCTACGAGCAGTACTTC
>12|TRBV29-1|TRBJ2-7|TRBD1|.
CSVEMTGRQQYF
TGCAGCGTTGAAATGACAGGGCGTCAGCAGTACTTC
>14|TRBV29-1|TRBJ1-4|.|.
CSVGGPGENEKLFF
TGCAGCGTTGGTGGGCCTGGGGAGAATGAAAAACTGTTTTTT
>14|TRBV7-9|TRBJ1-1|.|.
CASSTTGGDCEAFF
TGTGCCAGCAGCACCACAGGAGGGGACTGTGAAGCTTTCTTT
>13|TRBV29-1|TRBJ1-5|.|.
CSALTAGGQPQHF
TGCAGCGCCCTGACAGCCGGGGGACAGCCCCAGCATTTT
>12|TRBV6-1|TRBJ2-7|TRBD1|few
CASSGDSYEQYF
TGTGCCAGCAGTGGGGACAGCTACGAGCAGTACTTC
>13|TRBV2|TRBJ1-1|.|few
CASRATENTEAFF
TGTGCCAGCAGGGCAACAGAAAACACTGAAGCTTTCTTT
>14|TRBV7-8|TRBJ1-2|.|.
CASSEGGVPYGYTF
TGTGCCAGCAGTGAGGGGGGGGTGCCCTATGGCTACACCTTC
>13|TRBV5-5|TRBJ1-2|.|.
CASTDISFYGYTF
TGTGCCAGCACCGACATTTCCTTCTATGGCTACACCTTC
>15|TRBV6-4|TRBJ2-4|.|.
CASSAPPQPSHIQYF
TGTGCCAGCAGTGCACCCCCACAGCCCAGCCACATTCAGTACTTC
>16|TRBV4-3|TRBJ2-7|TRBD2|.
CASSPEAGLSSYEQYF
TGCGCCAGCAGCCCGGAAGCGGGGTTAAGCTCCTACGAGCAGTACTTC
>16|TRBV5-1|TRBJ1-1|.|.
CASSLGPAGSNTEAFF
TGCGCCAGCAGCTTGGGTCCGGCGGGATCGAACACTGAAGCTTTCTTT